The 12 T cell receptor beta chains below were found in one sample sequenced in a study of circulating CD8 cells and anti-PD-1 response in melanoma. Each library started from approximately 14 ng of total RNA using the QIAseq Immune Repertoire TCR panel. TCRdb re-called the reads with MiXCR, one entry per CDR3 protein. Of 430 or so distinct CDR3 sequences listed, roughly 10% are singletons. Live CD3+CD8+TCRalphabeta+ cells were sorted into four subsets by PD-1 and/or TIGIT. The specimen was CD8+ T cells from PBMCs, collected at baseline or after one month of anti-PD-1 therapy (not recorded which). These receptors originate from a human donor with melanoma.

In this sample, this clonotype is large. V is TRBV27 and J is TRBJ2-2; 12 nucleotides align to TRBD2. The CDR3 consists of 16 residues. From germline, CDR1 is MNHEY and CDR2 SMNVEV (reference sequence). V lost 6 bases to trimming and J lost 4 bases; unmatched junction nucleotides: 6. The CDR3 DNA follows: TGTGCCAGCAGGACGACTAGCGGGGGAACCACCGGGGAGCTGTTTTTT. Amino acid sequence: CASRTTSGGTTGELFF.

The CDR3 here is CASSSGQELSYEQYF. CDR3 DNA: TGTGCCAGCAGTTCGGGACAGGAGCTTTCCTACGAGCAGTACTTC. This sequence joins TRBV28 and TRBJ2-7; 8 bases line up with TRBD1. The CDR3 loop spans 15 amino acids. The germline CDR1 and CDR2 sequences are MDHEN and SYDVKM. Trimming removed 4 bases from V and 1 base from J; junction bases left unmatched: 6.

By frequency in the sample, this clonotype is large. The V gene is TRBV7-2, the J gene TRBJ1-1; D might be TRBD1 (6 bases). Trimming took 5 bases from V and 0 from J, leaving 16 bases between them. Germline V gene data show CDR1 as SGHTA and CDR2 as FQGNSA. There are 16 residues in the CDR3. DNA of the CDR3: TGTGCCAGCAGCCTATACTCGGACAGTTTGAACACTGAAGCTTTCTTT. It encodes CASSLYSDSLNTEAFF. The complete variable domain, with remaining parts taken from reference TRBV7-2 and TRBJ1-1, reads GAGVSQSPSNKVTEKGKDVELRCDPISGHTALYWYRQSLGQGLEFLIYFQGNSAPDKSGLPSDRFSAERTGGSVSTLTIQRTQQEDSAVYLCASSLYSDSLNTEAFFGQGTRLTVV.

CDR3 bases: TGTGCCAGTAGTACCCTTTCCTACGAGCAGTACTTC. It encodes CASSTLSYEQYF. The chain recombines TRBV19 with TRBJ2-7; no definite D call. V dropped 4 bases and J dropped 1 base, with 5 bases sitting between them. Germline V gene data show CDR1 as LNHDA and CDR2 as SQIVND (reference sequence). CDR3 length: 12 amino acids.

By proportion, this clonotype is medium-sized (0.01 to 0.1%). The J gene is TRBJ2-7, the V gene TRBV9; D unclear. V was clipped by 4 bases and J by 3 bases, with 14 bases between them. The V gene's germline CDR1 is SGDLS and CDR2 YYNGEE. The CDR3 length is 14 residues. The CDR3: CASSPNNGDYEQYF. CDR3 coding DNA: TGTGCCAGCAGCCCGAATAACGGAGACTACGAGCAGTACTTC.

By its share, this clonotype is large (0.1 to 1%). The V gene is TRBV19, the J gene TRBJ2-1; TRBD1 agrees at 10 bases. Trimming cost V 7 bases and J 1 base; bases outside gene matches: 4. The CDR3 runs 15 residues. The germline V gene encodes CDR1 LNHDA and CDR2 SQIVND (reference sequence). The CDR3 sequence: CASTWTGGSYNEQFF. CDR3 sequence (DNA): TGTGCCAGTACGTGGACAGGGGGGTCCTACAATGAGCAGTTCTTC.

Turning to this clonotype: This could be a read error, since a much larger clone is one nucleotide away. The V gene is TRBV9, the J gene TRBJ2-7; TRBD1 or TRBD2 may be the D gene (5 bases each). This CDR3 comprises 14 residues. Germline V gives CDR1 SGDLS, CDR2 YYNGEE. Trimming removed 2 bases from V and 10 bases from J, with 19 bases in between. The CDR3: CASSVDQRGEAQYF. The DNA for the CDR3 is TGTGCCAGCAGCGTCGACCAGAGGGGAGAGGCCCAGTACTTC.

By frequency in the sample, this clonotype is large (0.1 to 1%). The chain has TRBV27 and TRBJ1-1, with TRBD1 as a possible D gene (6 bases). Germline CDR1 is MNHEY and CDR2 is SMNVEV (reference sequence). The CDR3 extends over 14 amino acids. The V end lost 5 bases, the J end lost 1 base, and 11 bases lay between the germline ends. The CDR3 reads CASSLLGQNTEAFF. The CDR3 DNA reads as TGTGCCAGCAGTCTGTTGGGACAGAACACTGAAGCTTTCTTT.

In its sample, this clonotype ranks as large. This CDR3 reads CAMGQSFWEQYF. CDR3 sequence (DNA): TGTGCCATGGGACAGTCTTTCTGGGAGCAGTACTTC. The V call is TRBV10-3, the J call TRBJ2-7, with TRBD1 matching 7 bases. This CDR3 is 12 amino acids long. V lost 9 bases to trimming and J lost 7 bases; unmatched junction nucleotides: 9. The germline gives CDR1 ENHRY, CDR2 SYGVKD.

This chain connects TRBV19 to TRBJ1-4; D remains ambiguous. Germline loops: CDR1 LNHDA, CDR2 SQIVND (reference sequence). The germline V and J ends were trimmed by 11 bases and 8 bases, with 21 bases remaining between them. CDR3 length equals 14 residues. The CDR3 loop is CARPPSSDGEKLFF. The DNA of the CDR3 is TGTGCCCGACCCCCATCTTCTGACGGGGAAAAACTGTTTTTT. Looking up the rest from reference TRBV19 and TRBJ1-4 gives the full variable domain: DGGITQSPKYLFRKEGQNVTLSCEQNLNHDAMYWYRQDPGQGLRLIYYSQIVNDFQKGDIAEGYSVSREKKESFPLTVTSAQKNPTAFYLCARPPSSDGEKLFFGSGTQLSVL.

Sample share makes this clonotype large. The rearrangement links TRBV7-2 to TRBJ2-1; the match to TRBD1 covers 10 bases. Germline-derived CDR1 and CDR2 are SGHTA and FQGNSA. The CDR3 loop spans 17 amino acids. Trimming cost V 4 bases and J 4 bases; bases outside gene matches: 10. CDR3: CASSSPGQGTLYNEQFF. The CDR3 DNA reads as TGTGCCAGCAGCTCGCCGGGACAGGGGACCCTTTACAATGAGCAGTTCTTC.

The chain employs TRBV4-2 and TRBJ2-7; maybe TRBD2 (6 bases). Germline CDR1 is LGHNA and CDR2 is YNFKEQ. This CDR3 has 16 residues. The ends were cut back, 0 bases at V and 3 bases at J, with 15 bases in the middle. The CDR3 DNA is TGTGCCAGCAGCCAAGATTCGGAGGGGTTCATCTACGAGCAGTACTTC. It codes for CASSQDSEGFIYEQYF.